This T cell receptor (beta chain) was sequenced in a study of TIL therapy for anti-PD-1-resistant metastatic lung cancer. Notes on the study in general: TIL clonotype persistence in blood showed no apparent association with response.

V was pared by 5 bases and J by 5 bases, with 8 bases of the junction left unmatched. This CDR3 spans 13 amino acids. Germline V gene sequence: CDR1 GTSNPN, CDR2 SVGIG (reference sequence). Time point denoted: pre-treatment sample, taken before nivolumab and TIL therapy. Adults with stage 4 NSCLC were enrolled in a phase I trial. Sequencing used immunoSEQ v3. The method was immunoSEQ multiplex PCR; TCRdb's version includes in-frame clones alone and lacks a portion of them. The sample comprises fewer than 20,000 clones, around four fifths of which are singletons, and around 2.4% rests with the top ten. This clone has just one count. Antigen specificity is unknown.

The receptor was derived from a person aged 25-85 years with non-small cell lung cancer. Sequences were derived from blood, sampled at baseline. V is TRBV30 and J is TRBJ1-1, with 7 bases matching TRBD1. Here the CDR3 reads CAWVQGTGTEAFF. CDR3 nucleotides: TGTGCCTGGGTACAGGGGACGGGTACTGAAGCTTTCTTT.